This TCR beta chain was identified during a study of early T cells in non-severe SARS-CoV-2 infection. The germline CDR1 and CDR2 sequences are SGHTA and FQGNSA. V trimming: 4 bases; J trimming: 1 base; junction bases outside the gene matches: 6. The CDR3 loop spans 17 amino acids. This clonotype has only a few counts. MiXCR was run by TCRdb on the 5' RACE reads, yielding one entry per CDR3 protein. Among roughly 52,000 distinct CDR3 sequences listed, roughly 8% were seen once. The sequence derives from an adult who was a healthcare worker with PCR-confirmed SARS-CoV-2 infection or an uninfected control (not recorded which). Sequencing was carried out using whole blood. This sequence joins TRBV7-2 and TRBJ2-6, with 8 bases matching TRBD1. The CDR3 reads CASSSPGQASGANVLTF. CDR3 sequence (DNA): TGTGCCAGCAGCTCGCCGGGACAGGCATCTGGGGCCAACGTCCTGACTTTC.